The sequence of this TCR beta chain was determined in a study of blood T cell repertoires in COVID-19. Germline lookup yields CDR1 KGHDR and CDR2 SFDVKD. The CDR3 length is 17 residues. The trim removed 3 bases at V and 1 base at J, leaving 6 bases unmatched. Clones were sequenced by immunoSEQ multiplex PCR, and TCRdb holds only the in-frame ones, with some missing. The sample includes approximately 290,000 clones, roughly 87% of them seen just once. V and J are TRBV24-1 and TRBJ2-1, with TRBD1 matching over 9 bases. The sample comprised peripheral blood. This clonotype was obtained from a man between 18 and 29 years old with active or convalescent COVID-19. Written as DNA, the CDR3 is TGTGCCACCAGTGATGCGACAGGGGGAGGGTCCTACAATGAGCAGTTCTTC. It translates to CATSDATGGGSYNEQFF.